This paragraph covers one TCR beta chain sequence. At one end the junction does not follow the germline gene, possibly because of a read error. The data belong to a study of CD8+CD57+ T cells in acquired aplastic anemia. Sequenced patients had shown CD8+CD57+ cell expansion by flow cytometry. Genomic DNA templated the TCR beta VDJ and CDR3 profiling. In TCRdb, the reads were re-called with MiXCR into one record per CDR3 protein. The top ten hold about 60% of the sample, which has about 200,000 distinct CDR3 sequences, roughly 60% seen once. CDR1 WSHSY and CDR2 SAAADI come from the germline V gene. The CDR3 spans 16 residues.

The receptor comes from a human donor with aplastic anemia. The source material was sorted CD4+, CD8+, or CD8+CD57+ T cells (not recorded which) from PBMCs. The rearrangement links TRBV10-2 to TRBJ2-7; 13 nucleotides line up with TRBD2. Here the CDR3 reads CASRSGLAGATYEQYF. The CDR3 DNA sequence: TGTGCCAGCAGATCAGGACTAGCGGGGGCGACCTACGAGCAGTACTTC.